This T cell receptor beta chain was sequenced for a study of blood T cell repertoires in COVID-19. Whole-study context: T cells, B-cell-depleted T cells, or PBMCs supplied cDNA or gDNA.

Assay: immunoSEQ multiplex PCR; the TCRdb copy retains only in-frame clones and omits some. The sample has about 380,000 clones; about 90% are singletons. Per germline, CDR1 MNHEY and CDR2 SMNVEV (reference sequence). The CDR3 totals 14 residues. V shed 0 bases and J shed 1 base, with 6 bases lying between them. Sequenced sample: peripheral blood. The chain is built from TRBV27 and TRBJ1-2; D remains ambiguous. The TCR sequence derives from a man aged 35 to 55 with acute or convalescent COVID-19. The CDR3 nucleotides are TGTGCCAGCAGTTTATCGGAGGGTAACTATGGCTACACCTTC. Encoded protein: CASSLSEGNYGYTF.